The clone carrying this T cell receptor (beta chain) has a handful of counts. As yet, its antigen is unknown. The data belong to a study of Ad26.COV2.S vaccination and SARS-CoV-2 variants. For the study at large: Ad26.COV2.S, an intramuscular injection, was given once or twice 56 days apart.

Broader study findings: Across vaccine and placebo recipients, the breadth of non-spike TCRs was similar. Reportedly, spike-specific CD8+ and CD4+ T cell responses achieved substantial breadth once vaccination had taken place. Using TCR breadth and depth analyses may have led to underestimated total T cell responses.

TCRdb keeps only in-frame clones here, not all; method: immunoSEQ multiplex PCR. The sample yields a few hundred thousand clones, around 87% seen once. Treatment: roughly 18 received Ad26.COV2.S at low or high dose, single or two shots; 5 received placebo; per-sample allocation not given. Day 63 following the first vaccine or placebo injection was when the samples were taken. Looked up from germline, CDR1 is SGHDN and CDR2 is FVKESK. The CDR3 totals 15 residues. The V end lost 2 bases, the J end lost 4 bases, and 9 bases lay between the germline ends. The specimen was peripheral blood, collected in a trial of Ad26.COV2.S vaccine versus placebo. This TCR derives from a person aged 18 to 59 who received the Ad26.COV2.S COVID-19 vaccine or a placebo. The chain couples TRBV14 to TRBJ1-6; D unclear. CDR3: CASSQTLGYNSPLHF. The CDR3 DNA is TGTGCCAGCAGCCAAACATTGGGGTATAATTCACCCCTCCACTTT.